This T cell receptor beta chain was documented in a study of cytomegalovirus exposure and HLA in healthy donors. Study outcomes and limitations: As a later analysis showed, a missense DCLRE1C variant was linked to trimming of TCR beta V- and J-genes.

Healthy people donating bone marrow made up the donors. The V gene's germline CDR1 is SQVTM and CDR2 ANQGSEA. The V end was cut by 6 bases, the J end by 5 bases, with 17 bases between. This CDR3 has 13 amino acids. The PCR used 60 Vbeta and 13 Jbeta primers. Original processing notes: In a later analysis, some 80 million unique TCR beta chains included roughly 11 million shared by two or more donors. Sequenced by immunoSEQ multiplex PCR; TCRdb stores in-frame clones only, minus some. The DNA was the basis for D and trimming; V, J and clone size are from that table. The table lists about 85,000 clones, about 66% of them singletons, with under 2.5% in the top ten. Remarks on this clone: Its target is not known.

The chain joins TRBV29-1 to TRBJ2-7, with D perhaps matching TRBD1 (6 bases). This TCR came from a man aged 25 to 40 in good health and CMV-seronegative. Sequencing was done on a sample of PBMCs. The CDR3 coding sequence is TGCAGCGTCGACGGACAGTTTCCGGACGAGCAGTACTTC. It is translated as CSVDGQFPDEQYF.